Sequencing of this T cell receptor beta chain was carried out in a study of regulatory T cells in long-lasting Graves disease. Findings and limits, study-wide: Under persistent disease, TRBV28, TRBJ1-2 and TRBJ2-5 were used preferentially. Researchers reported studying only peripheral blood, not thyroid tissue.

Time point defined: persistent/refractory GD, antithyroid drugs over 5 years with positive TRAb. From PBMCs, RNA was extracted and then used to make the TCR library. A note on this clonotype: Its antigen is unidentified. One end of the junction does not line up with germline, which may come from a read error.

Arm-PCR of CDR3 regions and iRepertoire HTBI primers were used to build TCR beta libraries. MiXCR, run by TCRdb on the multiplex PCR reads, gives a single entry per CDR3 protein. The sample consists of around 500,000 distinct CDR3 sequences, roughly 20% of them appearing once. The CDR3 length is 14 residues. The germline CDR1 and CDR2 sequences are SGHAT and FQDESV (reference sequence). The chain has TRBV11-1 and TRBJ2-7; D might be TRBD1 (5 bases). This specimen consisted of peripheral blood mononuclear cells (PBMCs), obtained when the disease was refractory, from a patient treated with antithyroid drugs. The clonotype was recovered from a female donor with Graves disease. In DNA form, the CDR3 reads TGCGCCAGCAGCCAAGAATTGAAGGGGTACGAGCAGTACTTC. Protein sequence: CASSQELKGYEQYF.